Below are 23 T cell receptor beta chains sequenced from a single sample in a study of vaccination and CD4 T cells after COVID-19. MiXCR, run by TCRdb on the PCR reads, gives a single entry per CDR3 protein. The table records some 25,000 distinct CDR3 sequences, 51% of them present only once. This material consisted of CD4+ T cells from blood, taken before SARS-CoV-2 vaccination. The receptors come from a human donor who had recovered from COVID-19.

This chain connects TRBV7-9 to TRBJ2-4; no clear D. V lost 3 bases and J lost 3, with 3 bases in between. CDR3 length: 12 amino acids. Per the germline V gene, CDR1 is SEHNR and CDR2 is FQNEAQ (reference sequence). CDR3 DNA: TGTGCCAGCAGCTTGGTCAAAAACATTCAGTACTTC. Translating it yields CASSLVKNIQYF.

V gene TRBV24-1 combines with J gene TRBJ2-5; perhaps TRBD1 as D (8 bases). Germline V CDR1 and CDR2: KGHDR, SFDVKD. Trimming pared 6 bases from V and 2 bases from J, leaving 18 bases between. The CDR3 extends over 16 amino acids. The CDR3 DNA sequence: TGTGCCACCAGTTTGGGAGGGGACAGGCTTCAAGAGACCCAGTACTTC. This encodes CATSLGGDRLQETQYF.

The chain joins TRBV7-3 to TRBJ1-1, with D maybe TRBD1 (5 bases). V gave up 1 base and J gave up 8 bases, with 11 bases separating them. The germline gives CDR1 SGHTA, CDR2 FQGTGA. The CDR3 length is 13 residues. CDR3 DNA: TGTGCCAGCAGCTTAAATCAGGGCAGGGAAGCTTTCTTT. Its translation: CASSLNQGREAFF.

This clonotype was detected once. The chain links TRBV29-1 to TRBJ2-7, with 11 positions matching TRBD2. The CDR3 extends over 13 amino acids. Germline lookup yields CDR1 SQVTM and CDR2 ANQGSEA. With V trimmed by 7 bases and J by 4 bases, 6 bases remained unmatched. Here the CDR3 DNA reads TGCAGCGCAGGACTAGCGGGCACGTACGAGCAGTACTTC. Its translation: CSAGLAGTYEQYF.

This chain connects TRBV4-1 to TRBJ2-7, with D unclear. Germline CDR1 is MGHRA and CDR2 is YSYEKL. Trimming took 1 base from V and 9 from J, leaving 16 bases between them. CDR3 length equals 14 residues. CDR3 bases: TGCGCCAGCAGCCAAGTCTCCAGCCCCCTCGGGCAGTACTTC. As protein: CASSQVSSPLGQYF.

The chain recombines TRBV2 with TRBJ2-7; D uncertain. The CDR3 extends over 14 amino acids. Germline assignment: CDR1 SNHLY and CDR2 FYNNEI. Deletions cut 1 base from V and 2 bases from J, with 9 bases between. CDR3 in DNA: TGTGCCAGCAGTGAAGGTCCAGGCCCCTACGAGCAGTACTTC. Translated: CASSEGPGPYEQYF. Full variable domain (rest looked up from reference TRBV2 and TRBJ2-7): EPEVTQTPSHQVTQMGQEVILRCVPISNHLYFYWYRQILGQKVEFLVSFYNNEISEKSEIFDDQFSVERPDGSNFTLKIRSTKLEDSAMYFCASSEGPGPYEQYFGPGTRLTVT.

The chain couples TRBV6-1 to TRBJ2-2; TRBD1 matches 7 bases. This CDR3 contains 16 residues. Germline V gene sequence: CDR1 MNHNS, CDR2 SASEGT. V lost 6 bases to trimming and J lost 1 base; unmatched junction nucleotides: 8. Written as DNA, the CDR3 is TGTGCCAGCAGCCAAAGACAGGGTCGGAACACCGGGGAGCTGTTTTTT. It encodes CASSQRQGRNTGELFF.

V is TRBV5-6 and J is TRBJ1-5, with TRBD1 as a possible D gene (5 bases). V was shortened by 4 bases and J by 1 base, with 15 bases between the two germline ends. The CDR3 spans 16 residues. CDR1 is SGHDT, CDR2 YYEEEE, per germline. For the CDR3, the DNA is TGTGCCAGCAGCGTATATCAGTGGGGCAGCAATCAGCCCCAGCATTTT. Its translation: CASSVYQWGSNQPQHF.

This clonotype was recorded a few times. This chain links TRBV20-1 with TRBJ2-7; the D call may be TRBD1 or TRBD2 (7 bases each). V shed 6 bases and J shed 0 bases, with 15 bases lying between them. This CDR3 has 14 residues. Germline V gene sequence: CDR1 DFQATT, CDR2 SNEGSKA (reference sequence). CDR3 coding DNA: TGCAGTGCCCGAAAGCGGGACAGCTCCTACGAGCAGTACTTC. Amino acid sequence: CSARKRDSSYEQYF.

The chain is built from TRBV20-1 and TRBJ2-2; TRBD2 matches at 10 bases. Germline values: CDR1 DFQATT, CDR2 SNEGSKA (reference sequence). The CDR3 totals 15 residues. V was clipped by 3 bases and J by 6 bases; unmatched bases: 7. The CDR3 reads CSASRSLAGAGELFF. As DNA, the CDR3 is TGCAGTGCTAGTCGGTCGCTAGCGGGAGCCGGGGAGCTGTTTTTT.

This clonotype was seen more than once but under ten times. The J gene is TRBJ1-1, the V gene TRBV6-5, with TRBD1 matching over 10 bases. Per germline, CDR1 MNHEY and CDR2 SVGAGI. After removal of 4 bases from V and 2 bases from J, the junction contained 13 bases not matched to a gene. This CDR3 is 18 amino acids long. The CDR3 spells CASSSDRGYFSGNTEAFF. The CDR3 bases are TGTGCCAGCAGTTCGGACAGGGGGTATTTCTCCGGAAACACTGAAGCTTTCTTT.

The CDR3 spells CSVGQVKETQYF. CDR3 bases: TGCAGCGTCGGACAGGTCAAGGAGACCCAGTACTTC. J is TRBJ2-5 and V is TRBV29-1; 7 bases map to TRBD1. Germline V gene lookup returns CDR1 SQVTM and CDR2 ANQGSEA. J gave up 5 bases and V 6 bases, and 6 bases lay outside the gene matches. The length of the CDR3 is 12 residues.

V is TRBV2 and J is TRBJ1-5; 7 bases line up with TRBD1. This CDR3 is built from 15 residues. Germline V gene data show CDR1 as SNHLY and CDR2 as FYNNEI. Losses at the gene ends were 2 bases for V and 2 bases for J; bases not matched to a gene: 3. The CDR3 DNA sequence: TGTGCCAGCAGTGAAAGTACAGGGGGCAATCAGCCCCAGCATTTT. Translated: CASSESTGGNQPQHF.

The chain uses TRBV2 and TRBJ2-3; 10 nucleotides line up with TRBD2. Germline CDR1 SNHLY, CDR2 FYNNEI. V lost 7 bases, J lost 0 bases, and 4 bases stayed unmatched. The CDR3 covers 15 residues. The CDR3 nucleotides read TGTGCCAGCACCCGGACTAGCGGTAGCACAGATACGCAGTATTTT. Translation: CASTRTSGSTDTQYF.

In this sample, this clonotype turned up a few times. This chain links TRBV6-1 with TRBJ1-2; TRBD1 matches 8 bases. Germline CDR1 is MNHNS and CDR2 is SASEGT. This CDR3 has 15 residues. V trimming: 1 base; J trimming: 7 bases; junction bases outside the gene matches: 8. The CDR3 is CASSEVQGAPFGYTF. The CDR3 bases are TGTGCCAGCAGTGAAGTGCAGGGGGCGCCTTTTGGCTACACCTTC.

This clonotype was seen only a few times. The chain carries TRBV20-1 and TRBJ2-3, with D possibly matching TRBD2 (5 bases). Germline V gives CDR1 DFQATT, CDR2 SNEGSKA (reference sequence). Trimming left V 1 base short and J 7 bases short, with 15 bases between. CDR3 length: 14 residues. CDR3 nucleotide sequence: TGCAGTGCTAGAGGGACTCTGAAGAGAAATACGCAGTATTTT. Amino acids: CSARGTLKRNTQYF.

The chain uses TRBV25-1 and TRBJ2-5; D may be TRBD1 (6 bases). V was cut by 5 bases and J by 0 bases, with 10 bases left in between. Germline V gene lookup returns CDR1 MGHDK and CDR2 SYGVNS. The CDR3 covers 14 residues. CDR3 residues: CASSLHRDQETQYF. For the CDR3, the DNA is TGTGCCAGCAGTTTACACAGGGACCAAGAGACCCAGTACTTC. Supplemented by reference TRBV25-1 and TRBJ2-5, the full variable domain reads EADIYQTPRYLVIGTGKKITLECSQTMGHDKMYWYQQDPGMELHLIHYSYGVNSTEKGDLSSESTVSRIRTEHFPLTLESARPSHTSQYLCASSLHRDQETQYFGPGTRLLVL.

This clonotype was observed a handful of times. CDR3 sequence reads: CASSFPRTSGANVLTF. CDR3 in DNA: TGTGCCAGCAGTTTTCCCAGGACATCTGGGGCCAACGTCCTGACTTTC. The J gene is TRBJ2-6, the V gene TRBV27; possibly TRBD1 for D (5 bases). V was pared by 3 bases and J by 1 base, with 10 bases between. The CDR3 consists of 16 residues. Germline V gene lookup returns CDR1 MNHEY and CDR2 SMNVEV (reference sequence).

This clonotype was seen a handful of times. The chain joins TRBV19 to TRBJ1-1; weak D call: TRBD1 (5 bases). V lost 6 bases and J 3 bases, leaving 17 bases between the germline ends. CDR1 is LNHDA, CDR2 SQIVND, per germline (reference sequence). The CDR3 has 15 residues. This CDR3 reads CASSPRGTSYTEAFF. Here the CDR3 DNA reads TGTGCCAGTAGCCCTAGGGGCACCTCCTACACTGAAGCTTTCTTT.

This rearrangement joins TRBV6-5 to TRBJ2-7, with 9 bases that match TRBD1. V dropped 2 bases and J dropped 6; count of bases not matched to a gene: 8. The CDR3 has 15 amino acids. In germline, CDR1 is MNHEY, CDR2 SVGAGI. CDR3 loop: CASSYTHRGRVEQYF. In nucleotides, the CDR3 is TGTGCCAGCAGTTACACGCACAGGGGGCGGGTCGAGCAGTACTTC.

The chain is built from TRBV28 and TRBJ2-5, with TRBD1 as a possible D gene (6 bases). This CDR3 contains 14 residues. Germline V gene sequence: CDR1 MDHEN, CDR2 SYDVKM. Trimming shortened V by 7 bases and J by 1 base, and 13 bases separated the two germline ends. The CDR3 loop is CASTPGTFQETQYF. The CDR3 DNA follows: TGTGCCAGCACCCCCGGGACATTCCAAGAGACCCAGTACTTC. The variable domain in full, with the rest retrieved from reference TRBV28 and TRBJ2-5, is DVKVTQSSRYLVKRTGEKVFLECVQDMDHENMFWYRQDPGLGLRLIYFSYDVKMKEKGDIPEGYSVSREKKERFSLILESASTNQTSMYLCASTPGTFQETQYFGPGTRLLVL.

This rearrangement joins TRBV6-2 or TRBV6-3 to TRBJ1-5, with D unresolved. The CDR3 sequence is 15 residues long. Between the trimmed V and J ends, which lost 6 bases and 7 bases, there was a span of 19 bases. Germline V lookup: CDR1 MNHEY, CDR2 SVGEGT. This CDR3 is CASRWAKGDGQPQHF. The CDR3 DNA sequence: TGTGCCAGCAGGTGGGCCAAGGGAGACGGCCAGCCCCAGCATTTT.

This chain uses TRBV28 with TRBJ1-5; 9 nucleotides align to TRBD1. The CDR3 has 15 amino acids. J gave up 6 bases and V 5 bases, and 8 bases lay outside the gene matches. Germline CDR1 reads MDHEN; CDR2 reads SYDVKM. DNA of the CDR3: TGTGCCAGCAGTAAGGACAGGGGAAGGGGTCAGCCCCAGCATTTT. This encodes CASSKDRGRGQPQHF. The whole variable domain, remainder taken from reference TRBV28 and TRBJ1-5, is DVKVTQSSRYLVKRTGEKVFLECVQDMDHENMFWYRQDPGLGLRLIYFSYDVKMKEKGDIPEGYSVSREKKERFSLILESASTNQTSMYLCASSKDRGRGQPQHFGDGTRLSIL.